This passage covers 16 T cell receptor beta chains from one sample sequenced in a study of T cell responses to AZD1222 COVID-19 vaccine. Here immunoSEQ multiplex PCR was the method, and the copy in TCRdb shows in-frame clones only, minus some. The sample lists 57,000 or so clones; about 83% were seen once. The starting material was peripheral blood, obtained 28 days after the second AZD1222 dose. The source of these receptors is an adult who received the AZD1222 COVID-19 vaccine.

The V gene is TRBV10-3, the J gene TRBJ2-2, with TRBD2 identical over 12 bases. Germline CDR1 reads ENHRY; CDR2 reads SYGVKD. The V segment lost 6 bases and the J segment 5 bases; nucleotides outside the gene matches: 10. This CDR3 is built from 17 residues. The CDR3 DNA is TGTGCCATCAGCCCGACTAGCGGGGGCCTTGGGACCGGGGAGCTGTTTTTT. Residues: CAISPTSGGLGTGELFF.

As regards this clone: The CDR3 carries no conserved terminal phenylalanine or tryptophan, so it likely arises from a read error. The DNA is left out, because the CDR3 cannot be placed on it with certainty; the CDR3 is given as TCRdb lists it. V gene TRBV19 combines with J gene TRBJ1-1. The germline gives CDR1 LNHDA, CDR2 SQIVND (reference sequence). A total of 13 residues make up the CDR3, ends included. The CDR3 is CASSMNSIGPINH.

The rearrangement joins TRBV28 to TRBJ2-2; 7 nucleotides align to TRBD1. The CDR3 has 18 residues. Looked up from germline, CDR1 is MDHEN and CDR2 is SYDVKM. V lost 2 bases, J lost 4 bases, and 13 bases stayed unmatched. CDR3 bases: TGTGCCAGCAGTTTACCCGCAGGGGGAAGGGTGTCCACCGGGGAGCTGTTTTTT. As protein: CASSLPAGGRVSTGELFF.

Points on this clone: Other nucleotide sequences from this sample produce the same CDR3. This CDR3 reads CASSAQGGSGNTIYF. The CDR3 region has the DNA TGTGCCAGCTCCGCTCAGGGTGGGTCTGGAAACACCATATATTTT. This chain uses TRBV2 with TRBJ1-3; D possibly corresponds to TRBD1 (5 bases). V lost 8 bases to trimming and J lost 1 base, with 15 bases between them. The CDR3 totals 15 residues. Germline V gene lookup returns CDR1 SNHLY and CDR2 FYNNEI.

The DNA of the CDR3 is TGTGCCAGTAGTATCACGAAATACAGGGACCAGGAGCCCCAGCATTTT. Translation gives CASSITKYRDQEPQHF. The V gene is TRBV19, the J gene TRBJ1-5; perhaps TRBD1 as D (6 bases). The CDR3 covers 16 residues. With 3 bases removed from V and 8 bases from J, the gap between germline ends came to 20 bases. Germline CDR1 is LNHDA and CDR2 is SQIVND (reference sequence).

The sample holds a few counts of this clone. This sequence joins TRBV5-1 and TRBJ2-7; D not resolved. The germline V and J ends were trimmed by 0 bases and 0 bases, with 10 bases remaining between them. This CDR3 contains 15 residues. Germline-derived CDR1 and CDR2 are SGHRS and YFSETQ. The CDR3 DNA is TGCGCCAGCAGCTTGGGCTGGTTCAGCTCCTACGAGCAGTACTTC. Translation gives CASSLGWFSSYEQYF.

The chain links TRBV18 to TRBJ2-2; no clear D gene. The germline V gene encodes CDR1 KGHSH and CDR2 LQKENI. Trimming took off 3 bases at V and 5 bases at J, with 10 bases between the two ends. The CDR3 has 14 residues. CDR3 residues: CASSPTAPTGELFF. DNA of the CDR3: TGTGCCAGCTCACCCACAGCCCCGACCGGGGAGCTGTTTTTT.

The rearrangement joins TRBV13 to TRBJ1-1; 7 bases are a match to TRBD1. Germline CDR1 PRHDT, CDR2 FYEKMQ (reference sequence). The CDR3 has 14 residues. J was trimmed by 5 bases and V by 3 bases; bases with no gene match: 6. The CDR3 is CASSFPGGRTEAFF. CDR3 DNA: TGTGCCAGCAGCTTCCCAGGGGGGAGGACTGAAGCTTTCTTT.

There are a few counts of this clone. The gene calls are TRBV2 and TRBJ1-2; perhaps TRBD1 as D (5 bases). Germline V gene lookup returns CDR1 SNHLY and CDR2 FYNNEI. Trimming left V 4 bases short and J 2 bases short, with 20 bases between. This CDR3 region has 17 residues. CDR3 bases: TGTGCCAGCAGTGGGACGTTCGGGTTGAGGGACAACTATGGCTACACCTTC. Its protein product is CASSGTFGLRDNYGYTF.

As concerns this clone: Additional DNA sequences in this sample encode the identical CDR3. V usage is TRBV19 and J usage is TRBJ2-7; D is unclear. The CDR3 consists of 13 residues. Germline lookup yields CDR1 LNHDA and CDR2 SQIVND (reference sequence). V lost 4 bases to trimming and J lost 2 bases, with 9 bases between them. The CDR3 coding sequence is TGTGCCAGTAGTACCCGACACGCCTACGAGCAGTACTTC. It yields the protein CASSTRHAYEQYF. Drawing the rest from reference TRBV19 and TRBJ2-7, the complete variable domain is DGGITQSPKYLFRKEGQNVTLSCEQNLNHDAMYWYRQDPGQGLRLIYYSQIVNDFQKGDIAEGYSVSREKKESFPLTVTSAQKNPTAFYLCASSTRHAYEQYFGPGTRLTVT.

This chain uses TRBV3-1 (or the pseudogene TRBV3-2) with TRBJ1-2; 7 bases match TRBD1. CDR1 LGHDT and CDR2 YNNKEL come from the germline V gene (reference sequence). The CDR3 extends over 16 amino acids. Unmatched junction bases numbered 12, after V lost 1 base and J lost 7 bases. The CDR3 sequence: CASSQGDNRGLGGYTF. Written as DNA, the CDR3 is TGTGCCAGCAGCCAAGGGGACAACAGGGGCTTAGGTGGCTACACCTTC.

The chain couples TRBV7-6 to TRBJ2-1; 9 nucleotides line up with TRBD1. Germline V gene sequence: CDR1 SGHVS, CDR2 FNYEAQ. The CDR3 contains 16 residues. After removal of 5 bases from V and 4 bases from J, the junction contained 9 bases not matched to a gene. The CDR3 reads CASSATQGAFYNEQFF. CDR3 sequence (DNA): TGTGCCAGCAGCGCCACACAGGGGGCTTTTTACAATGAGCAGTTCTTC. The full variable domain, rest sourced from reference TRBV7-6 and TRBJ2-1, is GAGVSQSPRYKVTKRGQDVALRCDPISGHVSLYWYRQALGQGPEFLTYFNYEAQQDKSGLPNDRFSAERPEGSISTLTIQRTEQRDSAMYRCASSATQGAFYNEQFFGPGTRLTVL.

This clone was seen a few times. The V call is TRBV28, the J call TRBJ2-2, with 8 bases identical to TRBD2. The CDR3 is 16 residues long. Trimming cost V 1 base and J 2 bases; bases outside gene matches: 3. Germline V gene lookup returns CDR1 MDHEN and CDR2 SYDVKM. CDR3 DNA: TGTGCCAGCAGTTTATTAGCGGGGAAAAACACCGGGGAGCTGTTTTTT. Amino acid sequence: CASSLLAGKNTGELFF. The full variable domain, in which reference TRBV28 and TRBJ2-2 provide the parts outside the CDR3, is DVKVTQSSRYLVKRTGEKVFLECVQDMDHENMFWYRQDPGLGLRLIYFSYDVKMKEKGDIPEGYSVSREKKERFSLILESASTNQTSMYLCASSLLAGKNTGELFFGEGSRLTVL.

This clone was observed once. This chain links TRBV29-1 with TRBJ1-1, with D perhaps matching TRBD1 (6 bases). The V and J ends lost 7 bases and 8 bases respectively, with 11 bases between them. This CDR3 is built from 10 residues. Germline V gives CDR1 SQVTM, CDR2 ANQGSEA. CDR3 DNA sequence: TGCAGCGCTATGACAGGAGAAGCTTTCTTT. This codes for CSAMTGEAFF.

The chain combines TRBV6-5 with TRBJ2-5; D is unclear. This CDR3 is built from 15 residues. Germline CDR1 MNHEY, CDR2 SVGAGI. V lost 0 bases to trimming and J lost 4 bases, with 12 bases between them. The CDR3 sequence: CASSYSGQALETQYF. Here the CDR3 DNA reads TGTGCCAGCAGTTACTCTGGCCAGGCTCTAGAGACCCAGTACTTC.

The chain uses TRBV19 and TRBJ1-5; maybe TRBD1 (5 bases). Germline V gene data show CDR1 as LNHDA and CDR2 as SQIVND (reference sequence). Trimming stripped 5 bases from V and 3 bases from J, with 17 bases between. The CDR3 is 16 amino acids. This chain's CDR3 is CASSRSIQVLNQPQHF. DNA for the CDR3: TGTGCCAGTAGTCGGTCCATACAGGTCCTCAATCAGCCCCAGCATTTT.